This TCR beta chain is drawn from a study of shared clonotypes between healthy human individuals. Every subset's genomic DNA went evenly onto several immunoSEQ plates. Data came from immunoSEQ multiplex PCR; TCRdb stores just in-frame clones and leaves some out. The sample holds 300,000 to 400,000 clones, about 70% seen once. In the case of this clone: Its antigen remains unknown.

The V end lost 2 bases, the J end lost 4 bases, and 12 bases lay between the germline ends. Germline V CDR1 and CDR2: MNHEY, SMNVEV (reference sequence). The CDR3 extends over 15 amino acids. Study results and caveats: The study generally estimated greater richness for naive than memory subsets.

Healthy and HIV-negative, the adult donors had no recent acute infections or vaccinations. The rearrangement links TRBV27 to TRBJ1-5, with D possibly matching TRBD1 (5 bases). Source material: memory CD4+ T cells sorted from blood. The subset is: CD45RA-negative fraction. This clonotype was sampled from a man younger than 45 in good health. The CDR3 nucleotides are TGTGCCAGCAGTTTAAAGGCAGAGGGGAATCAGCCCCAGCATTTT. This encodes CASSLKAEGNQPQHF.